Shown below are 23 T cell receptor beta chains from a single sample sequenced in a study of regulatory T cells in long-lasting Graves disease. Libraries of TCR beta came from iRepertoire HTBI primers plus Arm-PCR of CDR3 regions. TCRdb fed the multiplex PCR reads into MiXCR, producing one record per CDR3 protein. Counted here are approximately 490,000 distinct CDR3 sequences, about 16% occurring once; the ten biggest clones make up 10% to 15%. Time point defined: newly diagnosed GD, antithyroid drugs for less than 3 months. RNA extracted from PBMCs served as the sequencing template. The data were also submitted as part of a second study, on T cells in Graves' hyperthyroidism and ophthalmopathy.

Source: peripheral blood mononuclear cells (PBMCs), taken at new diagnosis, from a patient treated with antithyroid drugs. These receptors were obtained from a man aged 40-50 years with Graves disease.

As concerns this clonotype: A much larger clone differs from this one at a single base, so this may be a read error. The chain links TRBV3-1 to TRBJ2-3; 7 nucleotides align to TRBD2. This CDR3 contains 18 residues. From germline, CDR1 is LGHDT and CDR2 YNNKEL (reference sequence). The CDR3 protein is CTSSQPSGGVTSADTQYF. CDR3 bases: TGTACCAGCAGCCAACCCTCTGGGGGGGTAACCAGCGCAGATACGCAGTATTTT.

There are a few counts of this clonotype. V usage is TRBV12-3 or TRBV12-4 and J usage is TRBJ2-7; D ambiguous. Trimming took off 2 bases at V and 3 bases at J, with 11 bases between the two ends. The CDR3 contains 14 residues. The CDR3 protein is CASSLRYPVYEQYF. The CDR3 DNA reads TGTGCCAGCAGTTTAAGGTACCCCGTCTACGAGCAGTACTTC.

J is TRBJ2-1 and V is TRBV28; 11 positions agree with TRBD2. The CDR3 runs 17 residues. Trimming took 9 bases from V and 5 from J; bases not matched to a gene: 15. Germline assignment: CDR1 MDHEN and CDR2 SYDVKM. CDR3 amino acids: CARGPLTLAGGNNEQFF. Written as DNA, the CDR3 is TGTGCCAGAGGGCCCCTAACCCTAGCGGGGGGCAACAATGAGCAGTTCTTC.

This clonotype was counted a few times. The chain is built from TRBV6-1 and TRBJ1-1; D is uncertain. V gave up 7 bases and J gave up 1 base, with 13 bases separating them. Germline CDR1 MNHNS, CDR2 SASEGT. The CDR3 consists of 14 residues. In DNA form, the CDR3 reads TGTGCCAGCAAGGACGAACCAAAGAACACTGAAGCTTTCTTT. This gives the protein CASKDEPKNTEAFF.

This clonotype was found many times. The chain uses TRBV11-3 and TRBJ1-5, with a possible D match to TRBD1 (5 bases). Germline CDR1 and CDR2: SGHNT and YENEEA. Trimming cost V 2 bases and J 4 bases, with 15 bases left between them. CDR3 length: 16 amino acids. In DNA, the CDR3 is TGTGCCAGCAGCTTAAGTTTGGGGCGAAATAATCAGCCCCAGCATTTT. It translates to CASSLSLGRNNQPQHF.

The chain is built from TRBV12-3 or TRBV12-4 and TRBJ2-2, with D unresolved. Trimming took off 2 bases at V and 6 bases at J, with 7 bases between the two ends. The CDR3 is made up of 13 amino acids. The CDR3 region is CASSLLVSGELFF. CDR3 nucleotides: TGTGCCAGCAGTTTACTTGTTTCCGGGGAGCTGTTTTTT.

This clonotype was counted at least ten times. V gene TRBV7-2 combines with J gene TRBJ2-1; 8 positions agree with TRBD2. V gave up 1 base and J gave up 7 bases; unmatched junction bases: 6. From germline, CDR1 is SGHTA and CDR2 FQGNSA. This CDR3 comprises 15 residues. The DNA of the CDR3 is TGTGCCAGCAGCTTAGAGTCTAGCGGGCAAAATGAGCAGTTCTTC. Encoded protein: CASSLESSGQNEQFF.

This clonotype was counted at least ten times. The chain couples TRBV11-2 to TRBJ2-7; 8 bases are a match to TRBD1. After removal of 2 bases from V and 4 bases from J, the junction contained 7 bases not matched to a gene. The germline CDR1 and CDR2 sequences are SGHAT and FQNNGV. This CDR3 has 15 amino acids. The CDR3 DNA reads as TGTGCCAGCAGCTTAACCGGGACAGGCTTTTACGAGCAGTACTTC. It encodes CASSLTGTGFYEQYF.

The CDR3 DNA sequence: TGTGCCAGCAGCGTAGATGGCCGCTCTGGGGCCAACGTCCTGACTTTC. This gives the protein CASSVDGRSGANVLTF. V usage is TRBV9 and J usage is TRBJ2-6; no firm D call. The CDR3 loop spans 16 amino acids. The germline V and J ends were trimmed by 0 bases and 0 bases, with 7 bases remaining between them. Germline V gene sequence: CDR1 SGDLS, CDR2 YYNGEE.

Comments on this clonotype: Given a far larger clone just one base away, this is likely a sequencing read error. The V call is TRBV7-3, the J call TRBJ2-3; D is undetermined. The CDR3 consists of 14 residues. Looked up from germline, CDR1 is SGHTA and CDR2 is FQGTGA. CDR3 nucleotides: TGTGCCAGCAGCTTAACGGGCTCCACAGATAAGCAGTATTTT. Translating it yields CASSLTGSTDKQYF.

This clonotype was found many times. The chain joins TRBV12-3 or TRBV12-4 to TRBJ2-1; 7 bases are shared with TRBD1. V was pared by 7 bases and J by 2 bases, with 8 bases of the junction left unmatched. The CDR3 is 15 residues long. CDR3 loop: CASIFGDSPYNEQFF. CDR3 sequence (DNA): TGTGCCAGCATCTTTGGGGACAGCCCCTACAATGAGCAGTTCTTC.

This clonotype has a count of ten or more. This sequence joins TRBV20-1 and TRBJ2-7; 9 bases are a match to TRBD2. The CDR3 totals 13 residues. V gave up 7 bases and J gave up 2 bases; unmatched junction bases: 6. Germline-derived CDR1 and CDR2 are DFQATT and SNEGSKA (reference sequence). In DNA, the CDR3 is TGCAGTGGTAGGGCGGGAGGGCCCTACGAGCAGTACTTC. Its protein is CSGRAGGPYEQYF.

Points on this clonotype: A single base separates this from a much larger clone, so it may be a read error. The rearrangement joins TRBV6-1 to TRBJ1-1; tentative D call: TRBD1 (5 bases). Germline V lookup: CDR1 MNHNS, CDR2 SASEGT. The V and J ends lost 5 bases and 0 bases respectively, with 19 bases between them. CDR3 length: 17 amino acids. CDR3 in DNA: TGTGCCAGCAGTACACACGGGGCGGGAGGGATGAACACTGAAGCTTTCTTT. It is translated as CASSTHGAGGMNTEAFF.

V is TRBV20-1 and J is TRBJ2-1, with D possibly being TRBD2 (6 bases). Germline values: CDR1 DFQATT, CDR2 SNEGSKA (reference sequence). This CDR3 is built from 16 residues. The V end lost 6 bases, the J end lost 4 bases, and 22 bases lay between the germline ends. CDR3 protein: CSAQDYLASPYNEQFF. The CDR3 DNA sequence: TGCAGTGCCCAGGACTACCTAGCGAGCCCTTACAATGAGCAGTTCTTC.

In its sample, this clonotype was seen many times. The chain joins TRBV29-1 to TRBJ2-3; 13 bases fit TRBD2. J lost 4 bases, V lost 6 bases, and 4 bases had no gene match. The CDR3 loop spans 14 amino acids. Per the germline V gene, CDR1 is SQVTM and CDR2 is ANQGSEA. CDR3 sequence (DNA): TGCAGCGTCACGACTAGCGGGAGGTCAGATACGCAGTATTTT. Amino acid sequence: CSVTTSGRSDTQYF.

This clonotype was seen only a few times. This sequence joins TRBV19 and TRBJ2-4; 7 nucleotides line up with TRBD1. CDR3 length: 16 residues. Per germline, CDR1 LNHDA and CDR2 SQIVND (reference sequence). V trimming: 5 bases; J trimming: 0 bases; junction bases outside the gene matches: 7. The CDR3 protein is CASSSGQTLAKNIQYF. The CDR3 DNA follows: TGTGCCAGTAGTTCGGGACAGACACTAGCCAAAAACATTCAGTACTTC.

This clonotype was found many times. This chain connects TRBV6-2 or TRBV6-3 to TRBJ2-7; no clear D gene. The ends were cut back, 5 bases at V and 3 bases at J, with 14 bases in the middle. The length of the CDR3 is 14 residues. CDR1 and CDR2 from the germline V gene are MNHEY and SVGEGT. The CDR3 loop reads CASSEWGNGYEQYF. CDR3 DNA sequence: TGTGCCAGCAGTGAATGGGGAAACGGCTACGAGCAGTACTTC.

A word on this clonotype: No conserved phenylalanine or tryptophan ends this CDR3, so it is likely a read error. This chain joins TRBV6-2 or TRBV6-3 and TRBJ2-1; 8 nucleotides align to TRBD1. Trimming cost V 6 bases and J 5 bases; bases outside gene matches: 15. The CDR3 contains 17 residues. The germline V gene encodes CDR1 MNHEY and CDR2 SVGEGT. Here the CDR3 DNA reads TGTGCCAGCAGAAATAACCTGGGACAGGTTCTCAACAATGAGCAGTTCCTC. Its translation: CASRNNLGQVLNNEQFL.

This clonotype appeared many times. J is TRBJ2-6 and V is TRBV27, with no clear D. CDR3 size: 16 residues. Germline-derived CDR1 and CDR2 are MNHEY and SMNVEV (reference sequence). Deletions cut 2 bases from V and 0 bases from J, with 8 bases between. The CDR3 nucleotides read TGTGCCAGCAGTTTAAGTAGGGACTCTGGGGCCAACGTCCTGACTTTC. This codes for CASSLSRDSGANVLTF.

This clonotype has a count of ten or more. This chain links TRBV12-3 or TRBV12-4 with TRBJ2-3; no reliable D call. V gave up 6 bases and J gave up 5 bases, with 12 bases separating them. The CDR3 length is 13 residues. The DNA of the CDR3 is TGTGCCAGCAGGTTCTCAATCGGAGATACGCAGTATTTT. Translated, it gives CASRFSIGDTQYF.

The sample holds many counts of this clonotype. The chain is built from TRBV12-3 or TRBV12-4 and TRBJ2-3, with 13 positions matching TRBD2. This CDR3 has 17 residues. After removal of 3 bases from V and 4 bases from J, the junction contained 7 bases not matched to a gene. CDR3 region: CASSFRTSGRVPDTQYF. The CDR3 bases are TGTGCCAGCAGTTTCCGGACTAGCGGGAGAGTGCCAGATACGCAGTATTTT.

This sequence joins TRBV20-1 and TRBJ2-1; D gene uncertain. Germline V gene sequence: CDR1 DFQATT, CDR2 SNEGSKA (reference sequence). Trimming pared 4 bases from V and 4 bases from J, leaving 11 bases between. This CDR3 has 13 residues. The CDR3 DNA sequence: TGCAGTGCTACAACGGCGGCTTACAATGAGCAGTTCTTC. This codes for CSATTAAYNEQFF.

This clonotype was picked up a small number of times. The chain couples TRBV5-6 to TRBJ2-7; D possibly corresponds to TRBD2 (5 bases). Germline-derived CDR1 and CDR2 are SGHDT and YYEEEE. V was shortened by 0 bases and J by 4 bases, with 17 bases between the two germline ends. The CDR3 is made up of 16 amino acids. CDR3 sequence: CASSLVAGIPFYEQYF. For the CDR3, the DNA is TGTGCCAGCAGCTTGGTTGCGGGCATTCCTTTTTACGAGCAGTACTTC.